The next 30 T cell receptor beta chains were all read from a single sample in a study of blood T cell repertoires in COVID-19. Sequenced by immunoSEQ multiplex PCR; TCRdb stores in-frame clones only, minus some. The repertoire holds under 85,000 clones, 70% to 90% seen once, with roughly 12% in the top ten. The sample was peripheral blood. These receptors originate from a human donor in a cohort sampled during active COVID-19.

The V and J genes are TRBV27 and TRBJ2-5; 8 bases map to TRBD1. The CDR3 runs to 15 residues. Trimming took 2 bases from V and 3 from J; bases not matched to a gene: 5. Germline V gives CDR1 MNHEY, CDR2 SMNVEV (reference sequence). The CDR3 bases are TGTGCCAGCAGTTTAGTCAGGGGGCGAGAAGAGACCCAGTACTTC. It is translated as CASSLVRGREETQYF.

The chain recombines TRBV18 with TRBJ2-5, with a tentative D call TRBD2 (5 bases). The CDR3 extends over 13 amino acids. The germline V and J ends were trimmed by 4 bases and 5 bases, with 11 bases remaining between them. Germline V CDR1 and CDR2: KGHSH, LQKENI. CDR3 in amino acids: CASSRYTGETQYF. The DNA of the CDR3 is TGTGCCAGCTCACGGTATACGGGGGAGACCCAGTACTTC.

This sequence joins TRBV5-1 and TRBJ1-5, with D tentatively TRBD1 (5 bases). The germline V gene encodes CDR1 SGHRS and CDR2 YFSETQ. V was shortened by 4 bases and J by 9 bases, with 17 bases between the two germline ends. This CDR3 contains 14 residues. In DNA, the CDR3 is TGCGCCAGCAGCGCGGACGGTGGGGCATGGCCCCAGCATTTT. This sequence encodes CASSADGGAWPQHF.

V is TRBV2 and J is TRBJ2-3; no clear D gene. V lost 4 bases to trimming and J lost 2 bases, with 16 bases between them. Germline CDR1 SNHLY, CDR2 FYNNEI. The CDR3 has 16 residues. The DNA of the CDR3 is TGTGCCAGCAGTGTGGGCCAGACCACGAACACAGATACGCAGTATTTT. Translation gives CASSVGQTTNTDTQYF.

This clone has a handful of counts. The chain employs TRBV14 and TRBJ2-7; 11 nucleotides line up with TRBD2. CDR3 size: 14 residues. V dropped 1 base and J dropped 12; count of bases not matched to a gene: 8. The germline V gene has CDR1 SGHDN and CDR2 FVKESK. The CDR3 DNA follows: TGTGCCAGCAGCCAAGCTCCGACTAGCGGGGTCAGGTACTTC. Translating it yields CASSQAPTSGVRYF. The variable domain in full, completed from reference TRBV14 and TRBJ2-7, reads EAGVTQFPSHSVIEKGQTVTLRCDPISGHDNLYWYRRVMGKEIKFLLHFVKESKQDESGMPNNRFLAERTGGTYSTLKVQPAELEDSGVYFCASSQAPTSGVRYFGPGTRLTVT.

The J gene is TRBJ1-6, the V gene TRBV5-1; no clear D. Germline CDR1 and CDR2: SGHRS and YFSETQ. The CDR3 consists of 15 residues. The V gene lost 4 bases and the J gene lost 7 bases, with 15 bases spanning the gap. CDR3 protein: CASSPRQVGNSPLHF. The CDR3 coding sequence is TGCGCCAGCAGCCCGCGCCAGGTGGGCAATTCACCCCTCCACTTT.

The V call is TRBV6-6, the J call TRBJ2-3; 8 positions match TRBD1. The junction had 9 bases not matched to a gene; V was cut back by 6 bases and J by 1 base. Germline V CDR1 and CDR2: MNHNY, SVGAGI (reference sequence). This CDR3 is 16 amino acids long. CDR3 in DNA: TGTGCCAGCAGCCCAACAGGGGGTTATGGCACAGATACGCAGTATTTT. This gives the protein CASSPTGGYGTDTQYF.

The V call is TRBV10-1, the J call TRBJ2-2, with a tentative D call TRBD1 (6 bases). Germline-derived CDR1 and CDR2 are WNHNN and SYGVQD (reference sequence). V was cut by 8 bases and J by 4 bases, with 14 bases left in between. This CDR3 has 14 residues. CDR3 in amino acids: CASSPGAFTGELFF. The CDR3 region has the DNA TGCGCCAGCTCCCCAGGGGCGTTCACCGGGGAGCTGTTTTTT.

DNA for the CDR3: TGTGCCAGCAGCGTCGGGACTAGCGGGGGGTCCTTGGGGCGGACAGATACGCAGTATTTT. This encodes CASSVGTSGGSLGRTDTQYF. The V call is TRBV9, the J call TRBJ2-3; 15 bases agree with TRBD2. Trimming removed 2 bases from V and 3 bases from J; junction bases left unmatched: 13. The CDR3 is 20 residues long. Germline values: CDR1 SGDLS, CDR2 YYNGEE.

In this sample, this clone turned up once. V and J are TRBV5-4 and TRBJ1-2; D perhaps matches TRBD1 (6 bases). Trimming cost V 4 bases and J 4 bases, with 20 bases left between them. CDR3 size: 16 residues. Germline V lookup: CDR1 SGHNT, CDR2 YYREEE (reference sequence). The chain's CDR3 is CASSPLGTNPSYGYTF. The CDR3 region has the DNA TGTGCCAGCAGCCCCCTCGGGACAAACCCTAGCTATGGCTACACCTTC.

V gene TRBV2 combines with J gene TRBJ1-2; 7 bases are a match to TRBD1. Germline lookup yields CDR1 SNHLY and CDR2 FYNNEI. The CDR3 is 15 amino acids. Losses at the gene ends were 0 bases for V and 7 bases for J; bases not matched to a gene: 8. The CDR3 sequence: CASSEAETGARGYTF. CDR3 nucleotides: TGTGCCAGCAGTGAAGCCGAAACAGGGGCTCGTGGCTACACCTTC. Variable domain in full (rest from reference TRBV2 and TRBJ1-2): EPEVTQTPSHQVTQMGQEVILRCVPISNHLYFYWYRQILGQKVEFLVSFYNNEISEKSEIFDDQFSVERPDGSNFTLKIRSTKLEDSAMYFCASSEAETGARGYTFGSGTRLTVV.

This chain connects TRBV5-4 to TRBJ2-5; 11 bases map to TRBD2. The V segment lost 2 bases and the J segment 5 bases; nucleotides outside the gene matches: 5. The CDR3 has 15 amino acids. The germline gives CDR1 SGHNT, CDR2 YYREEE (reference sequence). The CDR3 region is CASSFTSGGFETQYF. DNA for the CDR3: TGTGCCAGCAGCTTCACTAGCGGGGGTTTCGAGACCCAGTACTTC.

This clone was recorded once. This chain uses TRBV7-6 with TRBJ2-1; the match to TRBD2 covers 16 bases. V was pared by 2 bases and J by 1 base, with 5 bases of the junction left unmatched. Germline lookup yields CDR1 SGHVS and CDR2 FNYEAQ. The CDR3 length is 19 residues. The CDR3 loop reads CASSLYQGLAGGSYNEQFF. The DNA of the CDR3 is TGTGCCAGCAGCTTATACCAGGGACTAGCGGGGGGGTCCTACAATGAGCAGTTCTTC.

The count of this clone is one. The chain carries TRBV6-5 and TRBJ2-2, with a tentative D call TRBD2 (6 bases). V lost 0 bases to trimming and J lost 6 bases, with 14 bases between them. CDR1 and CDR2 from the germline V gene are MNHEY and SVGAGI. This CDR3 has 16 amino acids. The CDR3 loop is CASSYSGGATAGELFF. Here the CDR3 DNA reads TGTGCCAGCAGTTACTCGGGGGGAGCTACCGCCGGGGAGCTGTTTTTT.

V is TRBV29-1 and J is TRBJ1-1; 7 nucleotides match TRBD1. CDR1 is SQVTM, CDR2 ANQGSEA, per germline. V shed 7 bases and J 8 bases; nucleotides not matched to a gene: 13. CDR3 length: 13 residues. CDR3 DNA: TGCAGCGCTTGGACAGGACGGGCTGGCGAAGCTTTCTTT. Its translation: CSAWTGRAGEAFF.

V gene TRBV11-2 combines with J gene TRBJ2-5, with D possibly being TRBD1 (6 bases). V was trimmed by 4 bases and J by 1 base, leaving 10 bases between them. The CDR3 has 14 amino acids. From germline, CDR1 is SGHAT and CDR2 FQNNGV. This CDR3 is CASSSDRFQETQYF. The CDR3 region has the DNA TGTGCCAGCAGCTCAGACAGGTTCCAAGAGACCCAGTACTTC.

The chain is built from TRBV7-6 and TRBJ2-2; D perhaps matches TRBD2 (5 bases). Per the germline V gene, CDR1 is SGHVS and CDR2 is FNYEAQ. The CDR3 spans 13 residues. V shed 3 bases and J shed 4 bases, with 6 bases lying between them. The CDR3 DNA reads TGTGCCAGCAGCTTGGACTTCACCGGGGAGCTGTTTTTT. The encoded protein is CASSLDFTGELFF.

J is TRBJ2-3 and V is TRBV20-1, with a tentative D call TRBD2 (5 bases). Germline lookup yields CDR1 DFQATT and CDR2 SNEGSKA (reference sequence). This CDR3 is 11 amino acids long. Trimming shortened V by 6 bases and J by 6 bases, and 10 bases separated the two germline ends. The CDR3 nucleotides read TGCAGTGCGGAGGACGGGGATACGCAGTATTTT. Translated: CSAEDGDTQYF.

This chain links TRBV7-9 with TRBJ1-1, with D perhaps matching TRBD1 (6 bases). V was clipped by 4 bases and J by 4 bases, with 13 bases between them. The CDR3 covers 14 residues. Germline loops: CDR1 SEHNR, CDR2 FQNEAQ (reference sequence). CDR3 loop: CASSYRVMSTEAFF. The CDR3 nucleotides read TGTGCCAGCAGCTACAGGGTAATGAGCACTGAAGCTTTCTTT.

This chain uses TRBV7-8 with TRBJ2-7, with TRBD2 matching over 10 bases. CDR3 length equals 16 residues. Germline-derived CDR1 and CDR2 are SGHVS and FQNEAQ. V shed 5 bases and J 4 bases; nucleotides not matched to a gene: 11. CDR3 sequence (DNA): TGTGCCAGCAGCCCCCGGAGCGGGGGGGGGTCATACGAGCAGTACTTC. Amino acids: CASSPRSGGGSYEQYF.

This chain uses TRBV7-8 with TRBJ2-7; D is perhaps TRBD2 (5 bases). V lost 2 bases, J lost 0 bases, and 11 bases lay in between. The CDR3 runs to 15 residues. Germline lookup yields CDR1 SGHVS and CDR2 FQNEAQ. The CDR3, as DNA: TGTGCCAGCAGCTTACGAGGGTCAATCTCCTACGAGCAGTACTTC. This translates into CASSLRGSISYEQYF.

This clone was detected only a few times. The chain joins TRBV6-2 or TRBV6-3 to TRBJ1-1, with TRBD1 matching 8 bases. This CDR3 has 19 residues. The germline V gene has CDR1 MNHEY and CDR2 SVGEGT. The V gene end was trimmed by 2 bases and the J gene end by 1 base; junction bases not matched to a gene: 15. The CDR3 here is CASSYTRTGRALPNTEAFF. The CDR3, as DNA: TGTGCCAGCAGTTACACGAGGACAGGGAGGGCCCTACCGAACACTGAAGCTTTCTTT.

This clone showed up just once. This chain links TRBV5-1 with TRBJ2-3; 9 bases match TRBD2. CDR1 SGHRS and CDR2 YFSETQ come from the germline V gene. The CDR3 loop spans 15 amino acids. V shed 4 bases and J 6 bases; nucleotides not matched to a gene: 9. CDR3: CASSRPSGAVDTQYF. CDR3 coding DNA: TGCGCCAGCAGCAGGCCTAGCGGGGCTGTCGATACGCAGTATTTT.

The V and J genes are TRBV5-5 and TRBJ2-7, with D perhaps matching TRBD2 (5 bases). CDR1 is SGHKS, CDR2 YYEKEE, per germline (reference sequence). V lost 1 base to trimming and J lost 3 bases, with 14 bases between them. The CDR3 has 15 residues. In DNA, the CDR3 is TGTGCCAGCAGCTTGTTGCCTGGTGGGAGCTACGAGCAGTACTTC. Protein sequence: CASSLLPGGSYEQYF.

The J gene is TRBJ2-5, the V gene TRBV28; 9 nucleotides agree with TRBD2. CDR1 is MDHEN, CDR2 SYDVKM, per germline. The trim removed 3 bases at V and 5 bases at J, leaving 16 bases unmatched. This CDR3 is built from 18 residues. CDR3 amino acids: CASSFVAGAWGRKETQYF. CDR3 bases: TGTGCCAGCAGTTTCGTAGCGGGGGCATGGGGCCGGAAGGAGACCCAGTACTTC.

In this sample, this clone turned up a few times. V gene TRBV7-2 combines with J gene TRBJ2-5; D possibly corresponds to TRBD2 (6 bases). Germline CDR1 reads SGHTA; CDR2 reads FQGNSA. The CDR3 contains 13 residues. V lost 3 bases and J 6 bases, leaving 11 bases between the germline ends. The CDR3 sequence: CASSFGGEQTQYF. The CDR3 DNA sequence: TGTGCCAGCAGCTTTGGCGGGGAACAGACCCAGTACTTC.

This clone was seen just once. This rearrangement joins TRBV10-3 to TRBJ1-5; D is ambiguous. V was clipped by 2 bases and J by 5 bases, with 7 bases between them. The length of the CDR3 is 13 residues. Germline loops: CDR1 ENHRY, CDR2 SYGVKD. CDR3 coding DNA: TGTGCCATCAGTGAGGGCGGGGATCAGCCCCAGCATTTT. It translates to CAISEGGDQPQHF.

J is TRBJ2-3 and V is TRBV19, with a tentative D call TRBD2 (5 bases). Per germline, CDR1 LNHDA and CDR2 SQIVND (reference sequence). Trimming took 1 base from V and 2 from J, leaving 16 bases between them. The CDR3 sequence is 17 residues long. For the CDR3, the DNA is TGTGCCAGTAGTATAGTCGGTAGGACGGGAATCACAGATACGCAGTATTTT. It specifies CASSIVGRTGITDTQYF.

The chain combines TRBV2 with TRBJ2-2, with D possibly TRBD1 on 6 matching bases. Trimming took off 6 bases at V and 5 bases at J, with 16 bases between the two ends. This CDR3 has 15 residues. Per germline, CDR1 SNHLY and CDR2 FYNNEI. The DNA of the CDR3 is TGTGCCAGCAGGAAGGACCCAGGGGATACCGGGGAGCTGTTTTTT. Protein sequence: CASRKDPGDTGELFF.

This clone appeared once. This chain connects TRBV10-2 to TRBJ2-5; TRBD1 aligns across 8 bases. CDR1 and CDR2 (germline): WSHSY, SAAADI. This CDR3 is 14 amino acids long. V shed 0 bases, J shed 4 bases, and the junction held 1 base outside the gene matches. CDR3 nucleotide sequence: TGCGCCAGCAGTGAGTCCGGGACAGGAGAGACCCAGTACTTC. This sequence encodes CASSESGTGETQYF.